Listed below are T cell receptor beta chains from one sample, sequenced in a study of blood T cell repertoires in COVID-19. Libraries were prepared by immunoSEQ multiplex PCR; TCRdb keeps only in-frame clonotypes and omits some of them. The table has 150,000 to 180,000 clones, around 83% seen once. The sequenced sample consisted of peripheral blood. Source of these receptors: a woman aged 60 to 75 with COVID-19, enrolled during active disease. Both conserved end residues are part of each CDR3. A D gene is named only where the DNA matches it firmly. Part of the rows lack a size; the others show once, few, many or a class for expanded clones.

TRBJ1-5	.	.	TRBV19	TGTGCCAGTCGGGGGGCCAGGCTGAAAGATCAGCCCCAGCATTTT	CASRGARLKDQPQHF
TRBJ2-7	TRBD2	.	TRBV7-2	TGTGCCAGCAGCTCGTATAGCGGGAGGAACGAGCAGTACTTC	CASSSYSGRNEQYF
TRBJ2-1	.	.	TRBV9	TGTGCCAGCAGCGGGGCGGGACTTACCTACAATGAGCAGTTCTTC	CASSGAGLTYNEQFF
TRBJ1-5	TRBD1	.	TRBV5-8	TGTGCCAGCAGCTTCAACAGGGGGGGAGGCAATCAGCCCCAGCATTTT	CASSFNRGGGNQPQHF
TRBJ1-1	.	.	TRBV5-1	TGCGCCAGCAGCTCAACACCCACTACGAACACTGAAGCTTTCTTT	CASSSTPTTNTEAFF
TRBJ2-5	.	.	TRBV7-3	TGTGCCAGCAGCTTATCGGCTAGCCTAGAGACCCAGTACTTC	CASSLSASLETQYF
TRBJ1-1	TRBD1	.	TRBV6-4	TGTGCCAGCAAAAGGGACAGCATGAACACTGAAGCTTTCTTT	CASKRDSMNTEAFF
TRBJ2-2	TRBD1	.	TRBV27	TGTGCCAGCAGTTGGGACAGGGGGCTTGGGGAGCTGTTTTTT	CASSWDRGLGELFF
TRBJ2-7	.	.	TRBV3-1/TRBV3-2	TGTGCCAGCAGCCCGAGGGCAGGTCCCTTCGTTCCCTACGAGCAGTACTTC	CASSPRAGPFVPYEQYF
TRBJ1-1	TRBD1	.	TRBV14	TGTGCCAGCAGCCAAGGCCTGACAGGGTGGGCTGAAGCTTTCTTT	CASSQGLTGWAEAFF
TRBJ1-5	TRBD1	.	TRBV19	TGTGCCAGTAGCGGTCCGGGACAGGGGGCTGGGGGCAATCAGCCCCAGCATTTT	CASSGPGQGAGGNQPQHF
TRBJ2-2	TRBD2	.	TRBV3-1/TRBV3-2	TGTGCCAGCAGCCAAGAGGGGGGGACCGGGGAGCTGTTTTTT	CASSQEGGTGELFF
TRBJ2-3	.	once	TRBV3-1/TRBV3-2	TGTGCCAGCAGCCAAGTGGGGTTGGGGCGCACAGATACGCAGTATTTT	CASSQVGLGRTDTQYF
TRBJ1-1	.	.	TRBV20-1	TGCAGTGCTAGTACCCCATGGGGGGAGACTGAAGCTTTCTTT	CSASTPWGETEAFF
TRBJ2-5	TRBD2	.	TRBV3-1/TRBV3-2	TGTGCCAGCAGCCAAGATCCCAGGACTAGCGGGAGGGGGTCCTACCAAGAGACCCAGTACTTC	CASSQDPRTSGRGSYQETQYF
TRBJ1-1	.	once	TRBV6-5	TGTGCCAGCAGGGTCTCGGGGGGAGGCACTGAAGCTTTCTTT	CASRVSGGGTEAFF
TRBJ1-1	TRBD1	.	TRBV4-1	TGCGCCAGCAGCCAAGGACCGGGACAGTCGACTGAAGCTTTCTTT	CASSQGPGQSTEAFF
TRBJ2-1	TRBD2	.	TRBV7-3	TGTGCCAGCAGCTTAGGAGCGGGGGGGCCTCATGAGCAGTTCTTC	CASSLGAGGPHEQFF
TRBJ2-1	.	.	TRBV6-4	TGTGCCAGCAGTGAGGGGAGCAGCTCCTACAATGAGCAGTTCTTC	CASSEGSSSYNEQFF
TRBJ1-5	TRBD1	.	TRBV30	TGTGCCTGGGCCCGAACCGGGACAGGGCGTCAGCCCCAGCATTTT	CAWARTGTGRQPQHF
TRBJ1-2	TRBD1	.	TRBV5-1	TGCGCCAGCAGCTTGGAAAAGGGGGCCATCAATGGCTACACCTTC	CASSLEKGAINGYTF
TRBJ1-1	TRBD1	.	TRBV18	TGTGCCAGCTCAACCCAGGACAGGGGGCGGGCTTTCTTT	CASSTQDRGRAFF
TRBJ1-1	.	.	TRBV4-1	TGCGCCAGCAGCCTCGAAGTGGGGAGAACTGAAGCTTTCTTT	CASSLEVGRTEAFF
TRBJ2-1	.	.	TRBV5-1	TGCGCCAGCAGCTCCGGAGTGGGAGGAGGGACCGACAATGAGCAGTTCTTC	CASSSGVGGGTDNEQFF
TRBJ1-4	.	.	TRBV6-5	TGTGCCAGCAGTATAACAGGCTTAACTAATGAAAAACTGTTTTTT	CASSITGLTNEKLFF
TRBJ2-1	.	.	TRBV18	TGTGCCAGCTCACCCCCTATTAACCGCAATGAGCAGTTCTTC	CASSPPINRNEQFF
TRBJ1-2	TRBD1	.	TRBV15	TGTGCCACCAGCCCTAGGACAGGGTCGAACTATGGCTACACCTTC	CATSPRTGSNYGYTF
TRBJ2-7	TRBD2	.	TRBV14	TGTGCCAGCAGCCTAAGCGGGAGTTTCTACGAGCAGTACTTC	CASSLSGSFYEQYF
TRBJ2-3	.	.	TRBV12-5	TGTGCTAGTGGCCCCGTTATCACAGATACGCAGTATTTT	CASGPVITDTQYF
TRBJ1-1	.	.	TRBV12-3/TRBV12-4	TGTGCCAGCAGTTTGAACAGCAACACTGAAGCTTTCTTT	CASSLNSNTEAFF
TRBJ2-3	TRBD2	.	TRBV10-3	TGTGCCATCAGTGATAATGAGGGACTAGCTGGAGATACGCAGTATTTT	CAISDNEGLAGDTQYF
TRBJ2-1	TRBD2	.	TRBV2	TGTGCCAGCATGAACGACTTAGCGGGGGAGCAGTTCTTC	CASMNDLAGEQFF
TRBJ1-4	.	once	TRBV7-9	TGTGCCAGCAGCTTACGGCGGAGGCAAAATGAAAAACTGTTTTTT	CASSLRRRQNEKLFF
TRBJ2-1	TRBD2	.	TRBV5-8	TGTGCCAGCAGCTTAGGACTAGCGGGGGACAATGAGCAGTTCTTC	CASSLGLAGDNEQFF
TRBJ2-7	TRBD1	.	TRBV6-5	TGTGCCACGAGGGTAGACAGGGGGACGTACGAGCAGTACTTC	CATRVDRGTYEQYF
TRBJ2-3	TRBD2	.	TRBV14	TGTGCCAGCAGCCAGAGCCGGGGGGGCCTGACAGATACGCAGTATTTT	CASSQSRGGLTDTQYF
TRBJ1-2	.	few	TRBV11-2	TGTGCCAGCAGCCGGTCCGGGAGACGCTATGGCTACACCTTC	CASSRSGRRYGYTF
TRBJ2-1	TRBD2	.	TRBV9	TGTGCCAGCAGCGTAGTGGCTAGCGGGAGCGCCGGGGAGCAGTTCTTC	CASSVVASGSAGEQFF
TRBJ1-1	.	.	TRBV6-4	TGTGCCAGCTCTTCGGGGGGGCAAACTGAAGCTTTCTTT	CASSSGGQTEAFF
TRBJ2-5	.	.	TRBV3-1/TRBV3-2	TGTGCCAGCAGCCGAAAAGATAGGAGTAGCGGAGGAGAGACCCAGTACTTC	CASSRKDRSSGGETQYF
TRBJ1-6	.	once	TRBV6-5	TGTGCCAGCACCACACCCGTCAGGGTTGATTCACCCCTCCACTTT	CASTTPVRVDSPLHF
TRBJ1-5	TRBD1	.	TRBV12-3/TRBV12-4	TGTGCCAGCAGCTACACAGGGGGACAGCCCCAGCATTTT	CASSYTGGQPQHF
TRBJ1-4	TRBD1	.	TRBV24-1	TGTGCCACCAGTGATTTGGACAGGGTCAATGAAAAACTGTTTTTT	CATSDLDRVNEKLFF
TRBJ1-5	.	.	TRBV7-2	TGTGCCAGCAGCTTAGGCCCAGGGAATCAGCCCCAGCATTTT	CASSLGPGNQPQHF
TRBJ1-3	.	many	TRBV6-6	TGTGCCAGCAGTTACTCGGAGGGATTGGGAAACACCATATATTTT	CASSYSEGLGNTIYF
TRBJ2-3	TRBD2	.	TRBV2	TGTGCCAGCAGGGCCGGGACTAGCGGGGAGGGTACAGATACGCAGTATTTT	CASRAGTSGEGTDTQYF
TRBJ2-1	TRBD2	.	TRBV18	TGTGCCAGCTCACCGGCTAGCGGGAGCGTTGAGCAGTTCTTC	CASSPASGSVEQFF